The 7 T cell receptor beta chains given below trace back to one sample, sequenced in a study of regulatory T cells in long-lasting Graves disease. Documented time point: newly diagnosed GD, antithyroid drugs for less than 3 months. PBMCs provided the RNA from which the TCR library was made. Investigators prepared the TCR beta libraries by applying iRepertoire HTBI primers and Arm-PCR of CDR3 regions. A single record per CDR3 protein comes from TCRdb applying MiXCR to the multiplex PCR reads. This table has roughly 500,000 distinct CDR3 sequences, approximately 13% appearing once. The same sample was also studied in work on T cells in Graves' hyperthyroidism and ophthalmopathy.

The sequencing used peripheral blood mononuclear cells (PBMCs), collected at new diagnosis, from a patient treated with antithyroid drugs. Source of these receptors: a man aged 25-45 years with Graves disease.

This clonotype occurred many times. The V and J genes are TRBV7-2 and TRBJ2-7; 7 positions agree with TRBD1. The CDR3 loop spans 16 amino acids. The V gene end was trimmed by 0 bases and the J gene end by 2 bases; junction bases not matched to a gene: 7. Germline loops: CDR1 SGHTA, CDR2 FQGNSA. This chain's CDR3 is CASSLAGGQTAYEQYF. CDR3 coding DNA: TGTGCCAGCAGCTTAGCTGGGGGACAGACAGCCTACGAGCAGTACTTC.

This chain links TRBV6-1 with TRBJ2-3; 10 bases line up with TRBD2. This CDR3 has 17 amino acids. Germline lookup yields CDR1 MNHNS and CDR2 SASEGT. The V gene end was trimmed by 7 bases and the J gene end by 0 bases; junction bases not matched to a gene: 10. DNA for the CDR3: TGTGCCAGCAAACCCCATCTGACTAGCGGGAGCACAGATACGCAGTATTTT. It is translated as CASKPHLTSGSTDTQYF.

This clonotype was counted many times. The CDR3 DNA reads TGTGCCAGCAGCTTAGCTCAGAGGGGTGAGCAGTTCTTC. The encoded protein is CASSLAQRGEQFF. The chain has TRBV7-9 and TRBJ2-1; D is tentatively TRBD1 or TRBD2 (5 bases each). Germline V CDR1 and CDR2: SEHNR, FQNEAQ (reference sequence). This CDR3 comprises 13 residues. The V end lost 0 bases, the J end lost 9 bases, and 9 bases lay between the germline ends.

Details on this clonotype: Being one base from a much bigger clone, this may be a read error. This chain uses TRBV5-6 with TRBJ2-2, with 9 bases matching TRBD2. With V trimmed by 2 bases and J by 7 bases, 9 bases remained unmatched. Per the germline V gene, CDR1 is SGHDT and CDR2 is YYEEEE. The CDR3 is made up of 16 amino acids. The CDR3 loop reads CASSFRSSGNDGELFF. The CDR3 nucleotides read TGTGCCAGCAGCTTTCGGTCTAGCGGGAATGACGGGGAGCTGTTTTTT.

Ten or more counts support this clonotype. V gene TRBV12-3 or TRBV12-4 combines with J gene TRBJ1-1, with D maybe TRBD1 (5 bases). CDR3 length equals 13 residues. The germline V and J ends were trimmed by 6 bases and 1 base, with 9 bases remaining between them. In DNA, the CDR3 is TGTGCCAGCAGACGGGACGGGAACACTGAAGCTTTCTTT. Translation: CASRRDGNTEAFF.

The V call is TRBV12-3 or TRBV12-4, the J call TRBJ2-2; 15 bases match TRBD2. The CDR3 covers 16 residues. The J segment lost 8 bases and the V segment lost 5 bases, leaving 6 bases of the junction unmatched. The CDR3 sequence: CASSPSGTSGGGELFF. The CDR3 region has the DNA TGTGCCAGCAGTCCCTCCGGGACTAGCGGGGGGGGGGAGCTGTTTTTT.

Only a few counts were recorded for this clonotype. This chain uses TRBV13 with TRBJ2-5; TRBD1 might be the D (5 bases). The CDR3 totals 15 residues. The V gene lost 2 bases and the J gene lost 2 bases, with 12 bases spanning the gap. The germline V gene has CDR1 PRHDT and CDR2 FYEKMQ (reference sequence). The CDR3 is CASSLRPRTQETQYF. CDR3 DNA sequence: TGTGCCAGCAGCTTAAGGCCCCGGACACAAGAGACCCAGTACTTC.